Below, 15 T cell receptor beta chains from the same sample are listed, as sequenced in a study of tissue T cells after allogeneic stem cell transplantation. Repertoires were generated with immunoSEQ multiplex PCR, while TCRdb's copy carries only in-frame clones and drops some. The repertoire includes tens of thousands of clones, 72% of them detected once, and under 0.75% sits in the top ten. Input material: spleen. The receptors derive from a female BALB/c mouse in good health. Mouse MHC haplotype: H2-d.

Concerning this clone: These gene names are mouse names. The CDR3 end lies 1 residue beyond the end of the read and is filled in from the germline J gene. The genes are TRBV20 and TRBJ1-2, with D possibly matching TRBD1 (5 bases). Germline V gives CDR1 GFQATS, CDR2 STVNSAI. V lost 5 bases and J 0 bases, leaving 7 bases between the germline ends. The CDR3 spans 12 residues. The CDR3 loop reads CGARQSNSDYTF. Partial CDR3 DNA: TGTGGTGCTCGACAGTCAAACTCCGACTACACC.

To note about this clone: Mouse gene names apply. The observed sequence ends 1 residue before the CDR3 terminus, with the missing tail filled in from the germline J gene. The rearrangement uses TRBV19 and TRBJ2-3; 7 nucleotides match TRBD2. The CDR3 is 14 amino acids. Trimming took 3 bases from V and 2 from J; bases not matched to a gene: 3. CDR1 FNHDT and CDR2 SITEND come from the germline V gene (reference sequence). Here the CDR3 reads CASSRTGFAETLYF. The sequenced part of the CDR3 DNA is TGTGCCAGCAGTAGGACTGGATTTGCAGAAACGCTGTAT.

There are a few counts of this clone. The germline and genes are mouse ones. The sequence runs out 1 residue before the end of the CDR3; the remainder is reconstructed from the germline J gene. The chain uses TRBV13-2 and TRBJ1-5; D unresolved. The CDR3 runs 13 residues. Trimming removed 3 bases from V and 0 bases from J, with 4 bases in between. Germline V gene lookup returns CDR1 NNHNN and CDR2 SYGAGS (reference sequence). CDR3: CASGAANNQAPLF. CDR3 DNA (partial): TGTGCCAGCGGTGCAGCTAACAACCAGGCTCCGCTT.

A word on this clone: Gene names are mouse gene names. The chain's CDR3 is CASSLGTINYAEQFF. The sequenced CDR3 bases are TGTGCCAGCAGTCTGGGGACAATTAACTATGCTGAGCAGTTC. The rearrangement links TRBV24 to TRBJ2-1; possible D gene TRBD1, 6 bases. The CDR3 goes on 1 residue after the read ends, and that part is filled in from the germline J gene. Per germline, CDR1 KGHTA and CDR2 FRNEEI. With 2 bases removed from V and 0 bases from J, the gap between germline ends came to 8 bases. This CDR3 is 15 amino acids long.

In the case of this clone: Here the gene names and germline are mouse. The observed sequence ends 1 residue before the CDR3 terminus, with the missing tail filled in from the germline J gene. The chain couples TRBV4 to TRBJ1-3; D gene uncertain. CDR3 size: 13 residues. Trimming left V 3 bases short and J 0 bases short, with 3 bases between. The germline CDR1 and CDR2 sequences are LGHDT and YNNKQL (reference sequence). CDR3 sequence: CASSYSSGNTLYF. CDR3 DNA (partial): TGTGCCAGCAGCTACAGTTCTGGAAATACGCTCTAT.

With respect to this clone: Here the gene names and germline are mouse. Read data end 1 residue before the CDR3 end; the end is taken from the germline J gene. The chain employs TRBV3 and TRBJ1-2; no firm D call. Trimming pared 1 base from V and 3 bases from J, leaving 3 bases between. The CDR3 consists of 12 residues. Germline loops: CDR1 SNHLY, CDR2 FYNGKV (reference sequence). The DNA read from the CDR3 is TGTGCCAGCAGCTTAGAGGACTCCGACTACACC. It translates to CASSLEDSDYT. The entire CDR3 sequence reads CASSLEDSDYTF.

About this clone itself: Genes and germline are mouse. The DNA ends 1 residue before the CDR3 does, and the rest of the CDR3 is filled in from the germline J gene. The rearrangement links TRBV1 to TRBJ2-7, with TRBD1 matching over 7 bases. With 2 bases clipped from V and 0 bases from J, the junction kept 1 base outside the gene matches. Germline lookup yields CDR1 NSQYPW and CDR2 LRSPGD (reference sequence). The CDR3 is 14 residues long. The CDR3 sequence is CTCSARDSSYEQYF. CDR3 DNA (partial): TGCACCTGCAGTGCACGGGACAGCTCCTATGAACAGTAC.

This clone was found once. Genes and germline are mouse. The CDR3 goes on 1 residue after the read ends, and that part is filled in from the germline J gene. The chain is built from TRBV13-3 and TRBJ1-6; a weak D match, TRBD1 (5 bases). TRBJ1-6 is known as an ORF, though its function is uncertain. Per the germline V gene, CDR1 is NNHDY and CDR2 is SYVADS. V shed 0 bases and J shed 7 bases, with 14 bases lying between them. The CDR3 has 16 residues. Here the CDR3 reads CASSDASLRQNSPLYF. CDR3 DNA (partial): TGTGCCAGCAGTGATGCCTCCCTTCGACAGAATTCGCCCCTCTAC.

A note on this clone: Gene names refer to mouse genes. With the read ending 1 residue before the CDR3 end, the germline J gene is used to fill in that end. This chain uses TRBV13-1 with TRBJ2-7, with 7 bases identical to TRBD2. With V trimmed by 0 bases and J by 2 bases, 2 bases remained unmatched. CDR3 length: 14 residues. Germline V gene data show CDR1 as NSHNY and CDR2 as SYGAGN. CDR3 DNA (partial): TGTGCCAGCAGTGATGCTGGGGGAACCTATGAACAGTAC. Its translation is CASSDAGGTYEQY. From start to end, the CDR3 is CASSDAGGTYEQYF.

To note about this clone: Germline and genes: mouse. The read falls 1 residue short of the CDR3 end, and the missing part is taken from the germline J gene. This chain links TRBV13-2 with TRBJ2-5, with D possibly being TRBD1 (6 bases). The V gene lost 0 bases and the J gene lost 5 bases, with 10 bases spanning the gap. Germline V gene sequence: CDR1 NNHNN, CDR2 SYGAGS (reference sequence). The CDR3 covers 14 residues. The CDR3 loop reads CASGDAGVGDTQYF. The sequenced CDR3 bases are TGTGCCAGCGGTGATGCAGGGGTAGGAGACACCCAGTAC.

A word on this clone: The gene symbols are mouse symbols. The read halts 1 residue ahead of the CDR3 end, with the missing end drawn from the germline J gene. The rearrangement uses TRBV5 and TRBJ2-3; 7 bases match TRBD2. The V gene's germline CDR1 is LGHNA and CDR2 YNLKQL (reference sequence). V gave up 0 bases and J gave up 0 bases; unmatched junction bases: 3. This CDR3 has 16 residues. The CDR3 bases that were read are TGTGCCAGCAGCCAAGAACTGGGGCCTAGTGCAGAAACGCTGTAT. Amino acid sequence: CASSQELGPSAETLY. Given in full, the CDR3 is CASSQELGPSAETLYF.

There are a few counts of this clone. Gene labels here are mouse ones. The read finishes 1 residue shy of the CDR3 end, and the germline J gene is used to complete it. This chain links TRBV16 with TRBJ1-5; TRBD1 agrees at 9 bases. The germline CDR1 and CDR2 sequences are SGHSA and FRNQAP. V shed 5 bases and J 9 bases; nucleotides not matched to a gene: 2. The CDR3 runs 12 residues. The CDR3 bases that were read are TGTGCAAGCAGCACAGGGGGCGCGGCTCCGCTT. Protein sequence: CASSTGGAAPL. The whole CDR3 region reads CASSTGGAAPLF.

In the case of this clone: Gene names refer to mouse genes. The CDR3 end is not reached by the read, which stops 1 residue before it; the germline J gene fills it in. V and J are TRBV2 and TRBJ1-3, with D maybe TRBD1 (5 bases). The CDR3 is made up of 15 amino acids. V was clipped by 5 bases and J by 1 base, with 12 bases between them. The germline V gene has CDR1 LGHNA and CDR2 YSYQKL. The CDR3 is CASSSRDPSGNTLYF. The part of the CDR3 DNA that was read is TGTGCCAGCAGCTCCCGGGACCCATCTGGAAATACGCTCTAT.

There are a few counts of this clone. The gene names given are mouse names. Read coverage stops 1 residue before the CDR3 terminus; the germline J gene supplies the remainder. The V and J genes are TRBV13-1 and TRBJ1-3, with D unclear. The CDR3 covers 14 residues. CDR1 is NSHNY and CDR2 is SYGAGN in the germline V gene. Trimming removed 0 bases from V and 3 bases from J, with 7 bases in between. The CDR3 is CASSDVQNGNTLYF. The sequenced part of the CDR3 DNA is TGTGCCAGCAGTGATGTCCAAAATGGAAATACGCTCTAT.

For this clone: Mouse gene names apply. Coverage ceases 1 residue before the CDR3 finishes, and the germline J gene fills in the end. This chain links TRBV14 with TRBJ2-4; 10 bases align to TRBD1. Trimming took 5 bases from V and 0 from J; bases not matched to a gene: 3. There are 15 residues in the CDR3. Germline V gene data show CDR1 as SGHDT and CDR2 as FRDEAV. The sequenced part of the CDR3 DNA is TGTGCCAGCAGCTTGGGACAGGGGAGTCAAAACACCTTGTAC. Translating gives CASSLGQGSQNTLY. The whole CDR3 reads CASSLGQGSQNTLYF.